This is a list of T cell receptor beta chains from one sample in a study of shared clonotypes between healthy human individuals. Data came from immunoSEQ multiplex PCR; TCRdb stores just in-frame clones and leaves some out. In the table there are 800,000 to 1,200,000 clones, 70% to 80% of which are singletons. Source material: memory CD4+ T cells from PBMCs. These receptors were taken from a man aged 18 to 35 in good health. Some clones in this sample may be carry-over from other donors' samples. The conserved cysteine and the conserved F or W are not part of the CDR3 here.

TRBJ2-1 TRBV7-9 AAARQTNEQF
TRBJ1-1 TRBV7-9 ASSYQRQGGSEAF
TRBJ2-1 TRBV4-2 ASSHNRGEQF
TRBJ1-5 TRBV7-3 ASTAKNHQPQH
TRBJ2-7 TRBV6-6 ASRNRGQGGHEQY
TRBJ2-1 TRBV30 AWSVQLTDNEQF
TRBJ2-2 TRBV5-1 ASSKERPNTGELF
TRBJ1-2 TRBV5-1 ASSLVAPGGYT
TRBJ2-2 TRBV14 ASSQTGGTSKSGELF
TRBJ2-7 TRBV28 ASSLMGLEQY
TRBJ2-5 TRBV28 ASSFGMLETQY
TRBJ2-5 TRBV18 ASSPRGQETQY
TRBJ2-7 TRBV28 ASSSRAVSYEQY
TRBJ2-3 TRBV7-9 ASSLGRNTQY
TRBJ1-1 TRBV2 ASGGQPNTEAF
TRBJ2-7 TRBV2 ASSVYGSLYEQY
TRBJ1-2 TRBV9 ASSPALYGYT
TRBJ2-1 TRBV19 ASSIAGVVNEQF
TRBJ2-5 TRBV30 AWSQGAQY
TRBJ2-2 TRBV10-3 AISGTGNTGELF
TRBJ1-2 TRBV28 ASSLTGNLYGYT
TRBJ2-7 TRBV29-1 SVGGVENYEQY
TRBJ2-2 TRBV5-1 ASSLASGYTGELF
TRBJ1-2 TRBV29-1 SVERGGVSGYT
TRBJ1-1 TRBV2 ASSQAVEAF
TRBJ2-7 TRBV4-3 ASSQELGYEQY
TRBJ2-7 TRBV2 ASSDGGTSGKYEQY
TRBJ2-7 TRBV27 ASSLPGLAGSEQY
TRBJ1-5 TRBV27 ASSKGSNQPQH
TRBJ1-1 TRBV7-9 ASSFGGLNTEAF
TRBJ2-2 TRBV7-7 ASSAQGADTGELF
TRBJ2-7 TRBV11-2 ASSLGRGLAFEQY
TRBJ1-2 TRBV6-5 ASSGGHLYGYT
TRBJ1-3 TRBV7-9 ASSPDISGNTIY
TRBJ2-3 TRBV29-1 SVGGQGRTDTQY
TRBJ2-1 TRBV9 ASSLRFSGLYNEQF
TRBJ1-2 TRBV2 ASPEGRTGYT
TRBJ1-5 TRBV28 ASSLSRPDQPQH
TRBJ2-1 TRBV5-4 ASSEREASHEQF
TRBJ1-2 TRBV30 AWSGGTGNGYT
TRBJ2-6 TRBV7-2 ASRLGAWANVLT
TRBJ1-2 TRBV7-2 ASSFAGTYGYT
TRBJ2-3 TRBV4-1 ASSQGGLAASTDTQY
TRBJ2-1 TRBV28 ASSLRESEQF
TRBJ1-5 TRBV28 ASSLGGGEDQPQH